This record looks at one TCR beta chain sequence and its context. Its antigen remains unknown. Cultured CD4+ T cell DNA was sequenced using the Oncomine TCR Beta short-read assay. Researchers extracted genomic DNA from CD4+ T cells that had been cultured. TCRdb itself ran the PCR reads through MiXCR, one entry per CDR3 protein. The sample shows about 12,000 distinct CDR3 sequences, more than 45% of them seen only once. These data come from a study of vaccination and CD4 T cells after COVID-19. Whole-study context: Cells received overlapping spike peptides from SARS-CoV-2, HCoV-NL63, HCoV-OC43 and HCoV-229E as stimulation. Researchers treated control cultures with a CEFX pool, an HIV-1 Nef pool, or no peptide.

The CDR3 runs 15 residues. Trimming removed 0 bases from V and 2 bases from J, with 12 bases in between. The germline gives CDR1 GTSNPN, CDR2 SVGIG (reference sequence). Treatment here: roughly 10-day PBMC culture with coronavirus spike peptide pools or control peptides (ViraFEST assay). Antigen-specific T cell expansion with peptide pools preceded TCR sequencing in the ViraFEST approach. This chain links TRBV30 with TRBJ2-3; D is unresolved. The sequencing input was CD4+ T cells from blood, cultured in vitro. This TCR was sampled from a human donor who had recovered from COVID-19. CDR3 sequence: CAWSVGYRNTDTQYF. In DNA, the CDR3 is TGTGCCTGGAGTGTGGGCTACCGGAACACAGATACGCAGTATTTT. Using reference TRBV30 and TRBJ2-3 for the parts outside the CDR3, the full variable domain is SQTIHQWPATLVQPVGSPLSLECTVEGTSNPNLYWYRQAAGRGLQLLFYSVGIGQISSEVPQNLSASRPQDRQFILSSKKLLLSDSGFYLCAWSVGYRNTDTQYFGPGTRLTVL.